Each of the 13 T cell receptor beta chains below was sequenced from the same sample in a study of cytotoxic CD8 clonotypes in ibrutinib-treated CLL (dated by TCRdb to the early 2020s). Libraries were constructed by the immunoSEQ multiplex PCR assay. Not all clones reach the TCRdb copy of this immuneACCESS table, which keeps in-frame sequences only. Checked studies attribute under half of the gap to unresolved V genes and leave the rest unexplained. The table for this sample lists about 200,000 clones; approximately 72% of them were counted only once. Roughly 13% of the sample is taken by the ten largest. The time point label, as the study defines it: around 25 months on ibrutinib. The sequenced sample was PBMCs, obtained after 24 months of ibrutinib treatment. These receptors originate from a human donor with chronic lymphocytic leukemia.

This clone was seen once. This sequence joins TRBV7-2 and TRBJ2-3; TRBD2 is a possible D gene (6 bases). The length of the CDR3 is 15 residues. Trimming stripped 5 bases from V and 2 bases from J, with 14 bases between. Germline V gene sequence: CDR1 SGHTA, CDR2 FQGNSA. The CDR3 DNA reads TGTGCCAGCAGCGTTACCGGGAGCTCCACAGATACGCAGTATTTT. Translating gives CASSVTGSSTDTQYF.

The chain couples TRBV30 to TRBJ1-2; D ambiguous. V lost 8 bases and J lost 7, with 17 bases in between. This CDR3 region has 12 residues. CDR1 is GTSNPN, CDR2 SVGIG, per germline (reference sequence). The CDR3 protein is CAAPFGLVGYTF. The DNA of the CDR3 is TGTGCCGCGCCTTTCGGGCTGGTTGGCTACACCTTC.

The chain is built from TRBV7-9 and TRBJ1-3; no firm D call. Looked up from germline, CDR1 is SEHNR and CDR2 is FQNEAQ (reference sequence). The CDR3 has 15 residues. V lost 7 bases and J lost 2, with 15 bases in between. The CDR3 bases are TGTGCCAGCACCGCCGATCTCTATACTGGAAACACCATATATTTT. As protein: CASTADLYTGNTIYF.

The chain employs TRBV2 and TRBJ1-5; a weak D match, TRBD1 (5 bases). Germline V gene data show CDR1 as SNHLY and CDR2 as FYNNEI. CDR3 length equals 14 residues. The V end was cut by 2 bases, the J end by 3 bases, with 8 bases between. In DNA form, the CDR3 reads TGTGCCAGCAGTGAACGCAGGGTCAATCAGCCCCAGCATTTT. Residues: CASSERRVNQPQHF.

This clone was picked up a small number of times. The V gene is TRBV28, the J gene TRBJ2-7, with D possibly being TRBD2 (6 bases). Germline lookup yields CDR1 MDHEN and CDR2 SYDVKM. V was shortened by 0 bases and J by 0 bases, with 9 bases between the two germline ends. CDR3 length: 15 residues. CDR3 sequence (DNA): TGTGCCAGCAGTTTATGGCTAGCGAGCTCCTACGAGCAGTACTTC. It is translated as CASSLWLASSYEQYF.

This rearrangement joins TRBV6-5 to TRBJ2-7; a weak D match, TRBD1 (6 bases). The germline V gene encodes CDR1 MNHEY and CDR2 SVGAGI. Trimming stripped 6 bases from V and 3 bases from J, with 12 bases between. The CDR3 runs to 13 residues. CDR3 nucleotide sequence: TGTGCCAGCAGAATACAGGACAGCTACGAGCAGTACTTC. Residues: CASRIQDSYEQYF.

DNA of the CDR3: TGTGCCTGGAGTCCCCTCGGCTACGAGCAGTACTTC. As protein: CAWSPLGYEQYF. The rearrangement joins TRBV30 to TRBJ2-7; D unresolved. V was cut by 2 bases and J by 3 bases, with 8 bases left in between. The germline V gene encodes CDR1 GTSNPN and CDR2 SVGIG (reference sequence). The CDR3 extends over 12 amino acids. The variable domain in full, with the rest retrieved from reference TRBV30 and TRBJ2-7, is SQTIHQWPATLVQPVGSPLSLECTVEGTSNPNLYWYRQAAGRGLQLLFYSVGIGQISSEVPQNLSASRPQDRQFILSSKKLLLSDSGFYLCAWSPLGYEQYFGPGTRLTVT.

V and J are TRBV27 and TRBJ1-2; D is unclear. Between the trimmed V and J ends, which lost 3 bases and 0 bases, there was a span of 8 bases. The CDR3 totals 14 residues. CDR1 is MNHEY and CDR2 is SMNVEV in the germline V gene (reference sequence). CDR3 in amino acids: CASSFREPNYGYTF. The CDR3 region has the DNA TGTGCCAGCAGTTTTCGAGAACCTAACTATGGCTACACCTTC.

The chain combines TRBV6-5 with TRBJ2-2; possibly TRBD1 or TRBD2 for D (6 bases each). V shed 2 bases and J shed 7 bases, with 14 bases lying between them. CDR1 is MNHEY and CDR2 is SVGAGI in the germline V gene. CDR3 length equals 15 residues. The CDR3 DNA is TGTGCCAGCAGTTACGGGTGGAGGGGACACGGGGAGCTGTTTTTT. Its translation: CASSYGWRGHGELFF.

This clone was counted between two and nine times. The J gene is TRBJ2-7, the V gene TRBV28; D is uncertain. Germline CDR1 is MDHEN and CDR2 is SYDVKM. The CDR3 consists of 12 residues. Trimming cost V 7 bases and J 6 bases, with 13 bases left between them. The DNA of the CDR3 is TGTGCCAGCACTGCTACTGGTCGCGAGCAGTACTTC. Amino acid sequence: CASTATGREQYF.

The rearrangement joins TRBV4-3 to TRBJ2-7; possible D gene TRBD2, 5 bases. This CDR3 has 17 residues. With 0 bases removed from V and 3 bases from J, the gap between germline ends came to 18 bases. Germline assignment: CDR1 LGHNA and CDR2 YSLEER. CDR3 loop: CASSQEIPGRLNYEQYF. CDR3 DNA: TGCGCCAGCAGCCAAGAAATCCCCGGCAGACTAAACTACGAGCAGTACTTC.

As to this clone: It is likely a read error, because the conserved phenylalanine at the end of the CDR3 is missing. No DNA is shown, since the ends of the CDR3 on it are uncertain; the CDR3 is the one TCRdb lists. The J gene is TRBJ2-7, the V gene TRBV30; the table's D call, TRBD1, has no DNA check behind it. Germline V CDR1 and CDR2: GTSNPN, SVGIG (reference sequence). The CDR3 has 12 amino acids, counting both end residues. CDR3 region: CAWSASRTGLPL.

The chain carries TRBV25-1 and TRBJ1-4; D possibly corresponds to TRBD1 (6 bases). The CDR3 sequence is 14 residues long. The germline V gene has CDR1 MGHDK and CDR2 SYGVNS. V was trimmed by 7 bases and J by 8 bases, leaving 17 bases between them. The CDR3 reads CASTPGTFDEKLFF. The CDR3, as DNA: TGTGCCAGCACCCCCGGGACATTTGACGAAAAACTGTTTTTT. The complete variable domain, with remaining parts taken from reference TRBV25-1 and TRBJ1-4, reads EADIYQTPRYLVIGTGKKITLECSQTMGHDKMYWYQQDPGMELHLIHYSYGVNSTEKGDLSSESTVSRIRTEHFPLTLESARPSHTSQYLCASTPGTFDEKLFFGSGTQLSVL.